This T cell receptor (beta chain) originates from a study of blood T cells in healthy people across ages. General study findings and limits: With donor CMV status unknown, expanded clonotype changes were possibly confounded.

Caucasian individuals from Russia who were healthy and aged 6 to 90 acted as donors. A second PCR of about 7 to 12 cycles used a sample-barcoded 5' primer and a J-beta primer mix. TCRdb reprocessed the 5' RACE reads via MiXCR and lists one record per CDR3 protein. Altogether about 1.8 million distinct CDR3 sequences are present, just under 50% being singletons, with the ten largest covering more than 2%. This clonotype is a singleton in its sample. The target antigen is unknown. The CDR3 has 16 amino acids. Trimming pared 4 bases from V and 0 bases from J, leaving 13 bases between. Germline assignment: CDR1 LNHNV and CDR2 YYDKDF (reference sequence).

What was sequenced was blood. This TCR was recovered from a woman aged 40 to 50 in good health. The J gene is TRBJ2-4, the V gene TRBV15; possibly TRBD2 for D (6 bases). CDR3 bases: TGTGCCACCAGCAACGGGGGAAATTTAGCCAAAAACATTCAGTACTTC. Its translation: CATSNGGNLAKNIQYF. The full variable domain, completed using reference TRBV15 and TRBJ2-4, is DAMVIQNPRYQVTQFGKPVTLSCSQTLNHNVMYWYQQKSSQAPKLLFHYYDKDFNNEADTPDNFQSRRPNTSFCFLDIRSPGLGDTAMYLCATSNGGNLAKNIQYFGAGTRLSVL.